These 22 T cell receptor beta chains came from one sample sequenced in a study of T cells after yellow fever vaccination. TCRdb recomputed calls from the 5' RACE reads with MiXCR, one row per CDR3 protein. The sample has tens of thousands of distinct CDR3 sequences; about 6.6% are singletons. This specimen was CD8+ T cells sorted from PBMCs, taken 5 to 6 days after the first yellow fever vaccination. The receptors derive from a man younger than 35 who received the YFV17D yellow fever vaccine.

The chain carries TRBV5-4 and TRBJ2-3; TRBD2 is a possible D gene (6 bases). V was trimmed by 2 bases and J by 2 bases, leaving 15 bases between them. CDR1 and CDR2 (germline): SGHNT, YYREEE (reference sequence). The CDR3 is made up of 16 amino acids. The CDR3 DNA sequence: TGTGCCAGCAGCTTTGGAGGCGGGGTAAACACAGATACGCAGTATTTT. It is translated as CASSFGGGVNTDTQYF.

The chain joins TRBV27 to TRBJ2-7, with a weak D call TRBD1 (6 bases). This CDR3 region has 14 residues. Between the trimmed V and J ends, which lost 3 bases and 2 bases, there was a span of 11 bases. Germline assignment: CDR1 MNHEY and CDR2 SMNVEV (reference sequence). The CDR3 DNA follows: TGTGCCAGCAGTTTCAGGGGCCCTACCTACGAGCAGTACTTC. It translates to CASSFRGPTYEQYF.

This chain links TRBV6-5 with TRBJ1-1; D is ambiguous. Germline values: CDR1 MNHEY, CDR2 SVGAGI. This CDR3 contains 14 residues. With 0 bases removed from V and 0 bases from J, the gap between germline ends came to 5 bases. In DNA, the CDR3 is TGTGCCAGCAGTTACTCTGGGTTGAACACTGAAGCTTTCTTT. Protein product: CASSYSGLNTEAFF.

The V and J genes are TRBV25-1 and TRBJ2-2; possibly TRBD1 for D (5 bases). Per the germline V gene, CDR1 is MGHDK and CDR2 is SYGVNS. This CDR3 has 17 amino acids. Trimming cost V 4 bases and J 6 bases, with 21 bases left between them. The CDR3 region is CASSADHRRDGAGELFF. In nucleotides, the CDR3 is TGTGCCAGCAGTGCCGACCACCGCAGGGATGGTGCCGGGGAGCTGTTTTTT.

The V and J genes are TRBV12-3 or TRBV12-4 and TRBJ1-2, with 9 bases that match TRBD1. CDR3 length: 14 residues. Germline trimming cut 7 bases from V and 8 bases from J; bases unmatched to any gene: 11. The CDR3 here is CASTPGQGYFGYTF. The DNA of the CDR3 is TGTGCCAGCACCCCGGGACAGGGATATTTCGGCTACACCTTC.

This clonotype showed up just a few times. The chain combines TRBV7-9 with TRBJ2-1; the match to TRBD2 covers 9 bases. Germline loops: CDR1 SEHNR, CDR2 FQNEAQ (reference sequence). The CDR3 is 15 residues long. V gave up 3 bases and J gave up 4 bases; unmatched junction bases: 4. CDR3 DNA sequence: TGTGCCAGCAGCTTGCAGCGGGGGGTATACAATGAGCAGTTCTTC. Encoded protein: CASSLQRGVYNEQFF.

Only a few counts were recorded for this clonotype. The DNA of the CDR3 is TGTGCCAGCAGCCCAAAGGGGGTTCGGACCTACAATGAGCAGTTCTTC. This sequence encodes CASSPKGVRTYNEQFF. This chain uses TRBV9 with TRBJ2-1, with a tentative D call TRBD1 (6 bases). Trimming removed 4 bases at V and 2 bases at J, with 16 bases between. CDR3 size: 16 residues. CDR1 and CDR2 from the germline V gene are SGDLS and YYNGEE.

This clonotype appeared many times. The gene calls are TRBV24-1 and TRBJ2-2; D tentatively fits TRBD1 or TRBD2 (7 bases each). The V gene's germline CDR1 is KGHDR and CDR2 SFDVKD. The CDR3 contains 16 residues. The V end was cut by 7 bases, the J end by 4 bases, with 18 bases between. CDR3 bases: TGTGCCACCAGCCTGGGGGGGACAGTTTTCACCGGGGAGCTGTTTTTT. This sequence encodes CATSLGGTVFTGELFF.

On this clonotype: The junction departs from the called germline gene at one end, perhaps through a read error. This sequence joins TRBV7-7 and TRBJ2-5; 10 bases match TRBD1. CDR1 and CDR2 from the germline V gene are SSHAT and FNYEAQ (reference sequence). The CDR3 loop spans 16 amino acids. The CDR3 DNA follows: TGTGCTAGCAGCCGATCGGGACAGGGGCCCCAAGAGACCCAGTACTTC. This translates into CASSRSGQGPQETQYF.

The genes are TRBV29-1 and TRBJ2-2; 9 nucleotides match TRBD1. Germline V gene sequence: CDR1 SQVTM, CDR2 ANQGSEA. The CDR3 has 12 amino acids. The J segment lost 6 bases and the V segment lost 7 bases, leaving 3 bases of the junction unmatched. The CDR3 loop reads CSGTGGAGELFF. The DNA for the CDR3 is TGCAGCGGAACAGGGGGCGCCGGGGAGCTGTTTTTT.

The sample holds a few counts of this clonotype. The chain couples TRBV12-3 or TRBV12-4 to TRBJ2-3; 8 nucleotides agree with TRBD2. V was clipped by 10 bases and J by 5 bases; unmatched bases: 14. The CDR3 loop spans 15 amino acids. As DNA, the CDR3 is TGTGCCACTGCCCCGGGGGGGGCGAGTGGAGATACGCAGTATTTT. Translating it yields CATAPGGASGDTQYF.

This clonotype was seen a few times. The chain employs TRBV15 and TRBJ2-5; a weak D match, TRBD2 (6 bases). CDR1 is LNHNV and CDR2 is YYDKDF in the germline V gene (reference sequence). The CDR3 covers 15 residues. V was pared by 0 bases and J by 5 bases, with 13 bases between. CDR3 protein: CATSRDVAGRETQYF. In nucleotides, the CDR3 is TGTGCCACCAGCAGAGATGTGGCGGGGCGGGAGACCCAGTACTTC. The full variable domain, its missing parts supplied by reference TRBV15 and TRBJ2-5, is DAMVIQNPRYQVTQFGKPVTLSCSQTLNHNVMYWYQQKSSQAPKLLFHYYDKDFNNEADTPDNFQSRRPNTSFCFLDIRSPGLGDTAMYLCATSRDVAGRETQYFGPGTRLLVL.

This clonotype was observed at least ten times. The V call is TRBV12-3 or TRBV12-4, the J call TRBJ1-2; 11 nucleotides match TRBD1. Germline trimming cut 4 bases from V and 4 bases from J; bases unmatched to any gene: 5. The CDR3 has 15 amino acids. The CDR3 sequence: CASSSAGTGGYGYTF. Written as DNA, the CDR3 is TGTGCCAGCAGTTCGGCCGGGACAGGGGGCTATGGCTACACCTTC.

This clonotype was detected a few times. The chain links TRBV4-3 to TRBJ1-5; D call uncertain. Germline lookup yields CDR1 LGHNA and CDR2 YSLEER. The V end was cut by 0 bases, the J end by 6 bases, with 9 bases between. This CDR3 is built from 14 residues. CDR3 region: CASSQDRESQPQHF. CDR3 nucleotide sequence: TGCGCCAGCAGCCAAGATAGGGAATCTCAGCCCCAGCATTTT.

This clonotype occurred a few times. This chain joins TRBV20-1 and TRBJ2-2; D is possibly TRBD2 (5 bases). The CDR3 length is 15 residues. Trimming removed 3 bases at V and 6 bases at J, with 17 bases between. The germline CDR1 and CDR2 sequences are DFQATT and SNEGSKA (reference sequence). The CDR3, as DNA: TGCAGTGCTAGTCCGAGGCGGGTTGGGGCCGGGGAGCTGTTTTTT. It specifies CSASPRRVGAGELFF.

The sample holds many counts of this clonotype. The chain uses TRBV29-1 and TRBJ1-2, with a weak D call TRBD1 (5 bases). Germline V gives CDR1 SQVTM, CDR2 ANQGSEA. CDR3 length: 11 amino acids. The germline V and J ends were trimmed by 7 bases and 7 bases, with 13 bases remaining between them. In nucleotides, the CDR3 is TGCAGCGGCACCCGGGGGTTTGGCTACACCTTC. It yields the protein CSGTRGFGYTF.

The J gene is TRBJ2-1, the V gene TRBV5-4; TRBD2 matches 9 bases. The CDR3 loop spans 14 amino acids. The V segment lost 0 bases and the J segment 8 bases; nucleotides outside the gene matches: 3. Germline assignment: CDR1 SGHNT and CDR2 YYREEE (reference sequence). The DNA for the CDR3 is TGTGCCAGCAGCTTGGGACTAGCGGTTTATGAGCAGTTCTTC. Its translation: CASSLGLAVYEQFF.

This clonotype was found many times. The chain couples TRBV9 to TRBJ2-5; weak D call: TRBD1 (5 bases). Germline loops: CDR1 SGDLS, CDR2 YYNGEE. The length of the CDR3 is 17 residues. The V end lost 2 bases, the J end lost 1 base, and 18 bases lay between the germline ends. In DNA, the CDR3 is TGTGCCAGCAGCGTCGACGACAGTAGACAGTCCCAAGAGACCCAGTACTTC. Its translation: CASSVDDSRQSQETQYF.

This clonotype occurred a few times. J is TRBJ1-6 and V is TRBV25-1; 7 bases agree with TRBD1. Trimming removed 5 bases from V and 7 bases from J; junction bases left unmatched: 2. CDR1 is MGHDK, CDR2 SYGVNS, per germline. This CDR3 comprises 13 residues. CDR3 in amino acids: CASSTGQNSPLHF. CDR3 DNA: TGTGCCAGCAGTACGGGACAGAATTCACCCCTCCACTTT.

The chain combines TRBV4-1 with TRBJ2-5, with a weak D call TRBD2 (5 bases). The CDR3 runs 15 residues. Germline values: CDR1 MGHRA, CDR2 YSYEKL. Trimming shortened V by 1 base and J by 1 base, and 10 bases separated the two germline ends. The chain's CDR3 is CASSQGGISQETQYF. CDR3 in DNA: TGCGCCAGCAGCCAAGGAGGGATAAGCCAAGAGACCCAGTACTTC.

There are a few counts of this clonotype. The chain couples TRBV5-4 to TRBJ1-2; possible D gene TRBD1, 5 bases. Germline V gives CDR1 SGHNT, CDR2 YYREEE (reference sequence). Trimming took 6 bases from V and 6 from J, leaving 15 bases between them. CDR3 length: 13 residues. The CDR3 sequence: CASIQFGADGYTF. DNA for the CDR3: TGTGCCAGCATCCAGTTCGGGGCCGATGGCTACACCTTC.

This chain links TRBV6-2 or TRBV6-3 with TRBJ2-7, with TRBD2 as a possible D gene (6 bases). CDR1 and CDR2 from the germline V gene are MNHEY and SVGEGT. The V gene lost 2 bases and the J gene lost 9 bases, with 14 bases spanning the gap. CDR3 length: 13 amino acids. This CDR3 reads CASSYGGGTWQYV. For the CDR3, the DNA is TGTGCCAGCAGTTACGGCGGCGGGACGTGGCAGTACGTC.